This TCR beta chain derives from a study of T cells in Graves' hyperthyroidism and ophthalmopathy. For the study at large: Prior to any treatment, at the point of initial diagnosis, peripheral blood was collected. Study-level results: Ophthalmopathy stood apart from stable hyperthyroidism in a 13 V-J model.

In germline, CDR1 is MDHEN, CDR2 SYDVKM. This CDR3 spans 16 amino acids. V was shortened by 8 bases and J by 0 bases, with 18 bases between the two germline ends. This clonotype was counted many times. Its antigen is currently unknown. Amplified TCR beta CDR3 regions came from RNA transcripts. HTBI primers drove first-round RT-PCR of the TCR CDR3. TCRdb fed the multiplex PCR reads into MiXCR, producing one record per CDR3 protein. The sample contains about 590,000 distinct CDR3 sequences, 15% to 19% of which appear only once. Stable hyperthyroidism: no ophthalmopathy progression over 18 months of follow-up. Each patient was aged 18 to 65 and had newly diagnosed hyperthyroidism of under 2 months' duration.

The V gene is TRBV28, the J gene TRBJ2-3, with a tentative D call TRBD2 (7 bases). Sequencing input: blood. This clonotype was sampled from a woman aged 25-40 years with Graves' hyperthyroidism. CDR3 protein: CASRGASVTSTDTQYF. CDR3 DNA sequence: TGTGCCAGCCGGGGGGCGTCGGTAACTAGCACAGATACGCAGTATTTT.